This T cell receptor beta chain appears in the sequencing data of a study of blood T cells in healthy people across ages. Remarks on this clonotype: Its cognate antigen is unknown.

General study results and limits: Strong correlation linked observed beta diversity and percent naive T cells.

For the second PCR, which ran for about 7 to 11 cycles, a sample-barcoded 5' primer and a J-beta primer mix were used. Carrying 12 random nucleotides, a template-switch adaptor labeled each individual cDNA molecule. TCRdb reprocessed the 5' RACE reads via MiXCR and lists one record per CDR3 protein. Here the sample spans about 1,800,000 distinct CDR3 sequences, under 30% being singletons. After removal of 5 bases from V and 1 base from J, the junction contained 10 bases not matched to a gene. The length of the CDR3 is 16 residues. CDR1 is SEHNR and CDR2 is FQNEAQ in the germline V gene (reference sequence).

The sequenced sample was blood. This receptor was identified in a young woman in good health. The chain employs TRBV7-9 and TRBJ1-1; TRBD1 matches at 7 bases. CDR3 nucleotides: TGTGCCAGCAGCCGACGGGCCGGGGACAGGAACACTGAAGCTTTCTTT. This gives the protein CASSRRAGDRNTEAFF.